Each of the 12 T cell receptor beta chains below was sequenced from the same sample in a study of blood T cell repertoires in COVID-19. TCRdb keeps only in-frame clones here, not all; method: immunoSEQ multiplex PCR. This repertoire shows about 250,000 clones, just over 85% found once; its top ten account for more than 1.5%. What was sequenced was PBMCs or T cells enriched from blood (not recorded which). The origin of the receptors is a man aged 35 to 55 who had recovered from COVID-19.

The count of this clone is one. The chain employs TRBV19 and TRBJ1-2, with 9 nucleotides matching TRBD1. CDR3 length equals 15 residues. CDR1 LNHDA and CDR2 SQIVND come from the germline V gene (reference sequence). V lost 5 bases and J lost 8; bases outside the gene matches: 12. CDR3 in DNA: TGTGCCAGTAGTCTTTTCGACAGGGGGTTGCGAGGCTACACCTTC. Its translation is CASSLFDRGLRGYTF. The complete variable domain, with remaining parts taken from reference TRBV19 and TRBJ1-2, reads DGGITQSPKYLFRKEGQNVTLSCEQNLNHDAMYWYRQDPGQGLRLIYYSQIVNDFQKGDIAEGYSVSREKKESFPLTVTSAQKNPTAFYLCASSLFDRGLRGYTFGSGTRLTVV.

V and J are TRBV7-2 and TRBJ2-1; D is unresolved. This CDR3 is built from 13 residues. Germline CDR1 is SGHTA and CDR2 is FQGNSA. Trimming cost V 4 bases and J 8 bases, with 12 bases left between them. This CDR3 is CASSSTIAYEQFF. CDR3 bases: TGTGCCAGCAGCTCCACAATTGCTTATGAGCAGTTCTTC.

The chain is built from TRBV7-9 and TRBJ2-3; 9 nucleotides agree with TRBD2. Germline V gene sequence: CDR1 SEHNR, CDR2 FQNEAQ (reference sequence). The CDR3 has 16 amino acids. With V trimmed by 5 bases and J by 3 bases, 9 bases remained unmatched. Here the CDR3 reads CASSPPGGGVTDTQYF. The CDR3 DNA is TGTGCCAGCAGCCCCCCAGGCGGGGGGGTTACAGATACGCAGTATTTT.

J is TRBJ2-7 and V is TRBV29-1; 9 nucleotides agree with TRBD1. V trimming: 5 bases; J trimming: 6 bases; junction bases outside the gene matches: 8. The CDR3 length is 13 residues. Germline-derived CDR1 and CDR2 are SQVTM and ANQGSEA. The CDR3 DNA is TGCAGCGTTTCCGGGACAGGGTTTCGCGAGCAGTACTTC. Protein: CSVSGTGFREQYF.

The rearrangement joins TRBV5-1 to TRBJ2-3; D might be TRBD2 (7 bases). The V gene's germline CDR1 is SGHRS and CDR2 YFSETQ. This CDR3 region has 15 residues. Trimming shortened V by 0 bases and J by 5 bases, and 13 bases separated the two germline ends. The DNA of the CDR3 is TGCGCCAGCAGCTTGGATAGGGGGGGCCTAGATACGCAGTATTTT. Translated, it gives CASSLDRGGLDTQYF.

This clone occurred once. CDR3 nucleotide sequence: TGTGCCAGCAGTTTAACAGGGGGGGAAACTGAAGCTTTCTTT. It encodes CASSLTGGETEAFF. The rearrangement joins TRBV6-2 or TRBV6-3 to TRBJ1-1, with 8 positions matching TRBD1. This CDR3 comprises 14 residues. Trimming removed 4 bases from V and 5 bases from J; junction bases left unmatched: 6. Germline loops: CDR1 MNHEY, CDR2 SVGEGT.

This chain joins TRBV4-1 and TRBJ2-1; D remains unclear. This CDR3 spans 16 amino acids. Per germline, CDR1 MGHRA and CDR2 YSYEKL. V lost 1 base, J lost 0 bases, and 10 bases lay in between. The CDR3 DNA is TGCGCCAGCAGCCAAGGGCCACAGAGCTCCTACAATGAGCAGTTCTTC. This encodes CASSQGPQSSYNEQFF.

This chain joins TRBV5-1 and TRBJ1-1; 7 bases match TRBD1. Germline CDR1 and CDR2: SGHRS and YFSETQ. Unmatched junction bases numbered 4, after V lost 4 bases and J lost 1 base. The CDR3 length is 14 residues. The CDR3 region has the DNA TGCGCCAGCAGCCTGGGGACAGCGAACACTGAAGCTTTCTTT. It specifies CASSLGTANTEAFF.

The genes are TRBV4-2 and TRBJ1-1; D gene ambiguous. In germline, CDR1 is LGHNA, CDR2 YNFKEQ. The CDR3 contains 15 residues. V shed 4 bases and J shed 2 bases, with 14 bases lying between them. The DNA for the CDR3 is TGTGCCAGCAGCCCGCCCACGGAGCTTAACACTGAAGCTTTCTTT. It specifies CASSPPTELNTEAFF.

This CDR3 reads CASSIDRRDTQYF. The CDR3 coding sequence is TGTGCCAGTAGTATAGATCGGAGAGATACGCAGTATTTT. The chain couples TRBV19 to TRBJ2-3, with unresolved D. The CDR3 has 13 amino acids. Trimming shortened V by 0 bases and J by 5 bases, and 6 bases separated the two germline ends. The V gene's germline CDR1 is LNHDA and CDR2 SQIVND (reference sequence). The whole variable domain, remainder taken from reference TRBV19 and TRBJ2-3, is DGGITQSPKYLFRKEGQNVTLSCEQNLNHDAMYWYRQDPGQGLRLIYYSQIVNDFQKGDIAEGYSVSREKKESFPLTVTSAQKNPTAFYLCASSIDRRDTQYFGPGTRLTVL.

The V call is TRBV30, the J call TRBJ1-3, with no clear D. In germline, CDR1 is GTSNPN, CDR2 SVGIG (reference sequence). This CDR3 is built from 13 residues. Trimming shortened V by 1 base and J by 8 bases, and 12 bases separated the two germline ends. The CDR3 here is CAWSGIGMDTIYF. The CDR3 DNA follows: TGTGCCTGGAGTGGGATCGGGATGGACACCATATATTTT.

This clone was recorded once. The chain links TRBV5-5 to TRBJ1-2; 11 positions match TRBD1. V was clipped by 3 bases and J by 2 bases; unmatched bases: 3. This CDR3 is built from 15 residues. CDR1 and CDR2 from the germline V gene are SGHKS and YYEKEE (reference sequence). The CDR3 nucleotides are TGTGCCAGCAGCTCCCGGGACAGGGGGAACTATGGCTACACCTTC. Its translation: CASSSRDRGNYGYTF.